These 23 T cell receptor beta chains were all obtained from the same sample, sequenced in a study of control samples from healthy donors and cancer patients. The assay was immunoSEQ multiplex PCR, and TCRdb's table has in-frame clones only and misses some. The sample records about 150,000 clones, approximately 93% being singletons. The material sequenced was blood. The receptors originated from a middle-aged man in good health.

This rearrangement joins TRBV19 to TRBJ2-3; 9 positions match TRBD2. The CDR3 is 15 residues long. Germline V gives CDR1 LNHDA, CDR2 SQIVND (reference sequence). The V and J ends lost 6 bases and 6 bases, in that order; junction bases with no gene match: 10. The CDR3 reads CASRIGGGAGDTQYF. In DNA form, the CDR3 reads TGTGCCAGTAGAATCGGCGGGGGGGCCGGGGATACGCAGTATTTT.

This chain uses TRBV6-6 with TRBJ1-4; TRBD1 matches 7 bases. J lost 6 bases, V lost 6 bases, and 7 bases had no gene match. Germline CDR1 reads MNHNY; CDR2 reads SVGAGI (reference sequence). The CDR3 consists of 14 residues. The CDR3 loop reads CASSPGGGDEKLFF. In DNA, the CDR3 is TGTGCCAGCAGCCCCGGAGGGGGCGATGAAAAACTGTTTTTT.

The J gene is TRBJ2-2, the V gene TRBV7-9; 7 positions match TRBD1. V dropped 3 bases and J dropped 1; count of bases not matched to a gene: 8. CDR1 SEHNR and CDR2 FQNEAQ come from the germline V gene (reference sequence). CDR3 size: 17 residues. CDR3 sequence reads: CASSFYRGGENTGELFF. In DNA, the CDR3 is TGTGCCAGCAGCTTCTATAGAGGGGGCGAGAACACCGGGGAGCTGTTTTTT. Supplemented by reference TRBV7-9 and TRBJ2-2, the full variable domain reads DTGVSQNPRHKITKRGQNVTFRCDPISEHNRLYWYRQTLGQGPEFLTYFQNEAQLEKSRLLSDRFSAERPKGSFSTLEIQRTEQGDSAMYLCASSFYRGGENTGELFFGEGSRLTVL.

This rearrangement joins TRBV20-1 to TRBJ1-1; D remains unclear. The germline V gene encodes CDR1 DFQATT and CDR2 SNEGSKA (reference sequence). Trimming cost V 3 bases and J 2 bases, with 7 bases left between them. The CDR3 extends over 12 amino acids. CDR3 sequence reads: CSASFLNTEAFF. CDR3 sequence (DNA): TGCAGTGCTAGTTTCCTCAACACTGAAGCTTTCTTT.

The CDR3 sequence: CASSLGLAGRDTQYF. In DNA form, the CDR3 reads TGTGCCAGCAGCTTAGGGCTAGCGGGGAGAGATACGCAGTATTTT. This chain joins TRBV11-2 and TRBJ2-3; TRBD2 agrees at 9 bases. This CDR3 is 15 amino acids long. Trimming took 1 base from V and 5 from J; bases not matched to a gene: 4. Germline V lookup: CDR1 SGHAT, CDR2 FQNNGV.

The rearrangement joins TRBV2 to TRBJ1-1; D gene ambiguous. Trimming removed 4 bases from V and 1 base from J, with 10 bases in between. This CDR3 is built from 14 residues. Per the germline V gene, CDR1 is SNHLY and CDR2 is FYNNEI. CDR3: CASSADGSNTEAFF. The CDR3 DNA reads TGTGCCAGCAGTGCCGATGGGTCGAACACTGAAGCTTTCTTT.

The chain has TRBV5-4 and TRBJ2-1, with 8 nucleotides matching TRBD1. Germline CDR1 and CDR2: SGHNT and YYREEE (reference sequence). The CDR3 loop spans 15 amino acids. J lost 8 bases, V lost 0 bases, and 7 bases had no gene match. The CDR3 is CASSLGTGNRDEQFF. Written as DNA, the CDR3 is TGTGCCAGCAGCTTGGGGACAGGGAATAGGGATGAGCAGTTCTTC. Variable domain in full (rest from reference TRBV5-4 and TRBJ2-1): ETGVTQSPTHLIKTRGQQVTLRCSSQSGHNTVSWYQQALGQGPQFIFQYYREEENGRGNFPPRFSGLQFPNYSSELNVNALELDDSALYLCASSLGTGNRDEQFFGPGTRLTVL.

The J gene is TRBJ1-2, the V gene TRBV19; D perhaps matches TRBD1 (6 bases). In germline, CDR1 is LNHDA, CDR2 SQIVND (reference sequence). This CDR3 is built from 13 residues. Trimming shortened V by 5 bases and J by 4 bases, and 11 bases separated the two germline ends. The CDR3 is CASSSGDGYGYTF. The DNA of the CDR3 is TGTGCCAGTAGTTCAGGGGACGGCTATGGCTACACCTTC.

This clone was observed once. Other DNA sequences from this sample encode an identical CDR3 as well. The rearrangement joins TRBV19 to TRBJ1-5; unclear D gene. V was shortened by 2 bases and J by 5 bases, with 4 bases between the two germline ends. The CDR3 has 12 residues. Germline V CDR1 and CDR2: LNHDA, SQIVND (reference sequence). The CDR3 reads CASSIRDQPQHF. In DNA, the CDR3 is TGTGCCAGTAGTATAAGGGATCAGCCCCAGCATTTT.

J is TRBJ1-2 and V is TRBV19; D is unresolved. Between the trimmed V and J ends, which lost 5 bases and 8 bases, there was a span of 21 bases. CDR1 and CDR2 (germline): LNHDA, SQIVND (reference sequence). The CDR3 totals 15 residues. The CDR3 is CASSPYFDTVGGYTF. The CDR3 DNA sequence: TGTGCCAGTAGTCCCTACTTCGACACGGTTGGGGGCTACACCTTC.

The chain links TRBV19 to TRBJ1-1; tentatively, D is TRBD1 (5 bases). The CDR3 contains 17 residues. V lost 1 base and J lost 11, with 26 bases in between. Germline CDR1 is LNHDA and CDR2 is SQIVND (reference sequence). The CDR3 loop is CASSIGGVREPTWRAFF. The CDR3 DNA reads TGTGCCAGTAGTATAGGAGGAGTCAGGGAGCCCACCTGGCGGGCTTTCTTT.

The CDR3 bases are TGTGCCAGCAGCTTAGGGTGGAGCGGGGCGGGGGACAACGAGCAGTACTTC. Amino acids: CASSLGWSGAGDNEQYF. The chain carries TRBV7-8 and TRBJ2-7, with D perhaps TRBD2 (7 bases). CDR3 length: 17 residues. V lost 1 base, J lost 5 bases, and 21 bases lay in between. Looked up from germline, CDR1 is SGHVS and CDR2 is FQNEAQ.

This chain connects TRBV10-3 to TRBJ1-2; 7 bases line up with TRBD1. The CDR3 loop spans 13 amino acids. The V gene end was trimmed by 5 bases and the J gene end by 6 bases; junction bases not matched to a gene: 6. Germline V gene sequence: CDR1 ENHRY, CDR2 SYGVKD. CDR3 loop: CAISTTGMDGYTF. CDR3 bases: TGTGCCATCAGTACGACAGGGATGGATGGCTACACCTTC.

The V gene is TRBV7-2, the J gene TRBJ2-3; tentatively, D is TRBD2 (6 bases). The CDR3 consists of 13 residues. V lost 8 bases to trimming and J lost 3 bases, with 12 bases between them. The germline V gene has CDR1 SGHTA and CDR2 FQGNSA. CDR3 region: CASQRAGTDTQYF. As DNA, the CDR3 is TGTGCCAGCCAACGGGCGGGGACAGATACGCAGTATTTT.

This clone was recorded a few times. CDR3 sequence reads: CASSHSLGVVTDNTEAFF. Written as DNA, the CDR3 is TGCGCCAGCAGTCACTCCCTCGGGGTGGTGACTGATAACACTGAAGCTTTCTTT. The V and J genes are TRBV23-1 and TRBJ1-1, with D hard to call. TRBV23-1 falls under the ORF class, with uncertain function. V was pared by 3 bases and J by 2 bases, with 22 bases between. This CDR3 contains 18 residues.

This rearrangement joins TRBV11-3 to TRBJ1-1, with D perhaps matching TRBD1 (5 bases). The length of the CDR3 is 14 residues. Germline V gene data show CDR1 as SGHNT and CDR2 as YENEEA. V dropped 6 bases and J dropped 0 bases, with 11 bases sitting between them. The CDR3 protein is CASSRRVMNTEAFF. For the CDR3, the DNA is TGTGCCAGCAGTCGCAGGGTCATGAACACTGAAGCTTTCTTT.

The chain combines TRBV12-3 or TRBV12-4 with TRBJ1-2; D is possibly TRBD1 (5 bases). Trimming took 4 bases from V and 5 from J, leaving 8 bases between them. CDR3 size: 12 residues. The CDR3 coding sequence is TGTGCCAGCAGTTCTCAGGGATATGGCTACACCTTC. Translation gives CASSSQGYGYTF.

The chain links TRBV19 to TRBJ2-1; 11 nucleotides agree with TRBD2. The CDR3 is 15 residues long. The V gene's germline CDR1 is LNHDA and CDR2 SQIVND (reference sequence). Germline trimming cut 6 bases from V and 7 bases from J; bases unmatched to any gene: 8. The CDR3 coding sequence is TGTGCCAGTAGGCTTAGCGGGGGGGCCCATAATGAGCAGTTCTTC. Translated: CASRLSGGAHNEQFF.

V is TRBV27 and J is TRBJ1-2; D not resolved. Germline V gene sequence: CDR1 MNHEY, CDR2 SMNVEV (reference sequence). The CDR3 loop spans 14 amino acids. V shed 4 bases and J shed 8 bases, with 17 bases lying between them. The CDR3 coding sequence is TGTGCCAGCAGTTCCCCCGGCTCTGGGTACGGCTACACCTTC. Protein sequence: CASSSPGSGYGYTF.

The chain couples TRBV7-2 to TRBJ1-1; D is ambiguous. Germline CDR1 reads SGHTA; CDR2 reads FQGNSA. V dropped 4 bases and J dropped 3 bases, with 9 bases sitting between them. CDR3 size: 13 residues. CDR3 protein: CASSSDMYTEAFF. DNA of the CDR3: TGTGCCAGCAGCTCAGACATGTACACTGAAGCTTTCTTT.

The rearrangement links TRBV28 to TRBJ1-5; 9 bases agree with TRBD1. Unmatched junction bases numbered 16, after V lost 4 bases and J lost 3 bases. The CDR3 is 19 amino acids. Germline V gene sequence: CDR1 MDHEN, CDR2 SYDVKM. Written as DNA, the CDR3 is TGTGCCAGCAGTTCTTTGGTAGACAGGGGGGATGGGGCCAATCAGCCCCAGCATTTT. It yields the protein CASSSLVDRGDGANQPQHF.

The CDR3 reads CASSVEDRINSPLHF. DNA for the CDR3: TGTGCCAGCAGCGTGGAGGACAGAATTAATTCACCCCTCCACTTT. V and J are TRBV9 and TRBJ1-6; a possible D gene is TRBD1 (6 bases). The CDR3 is made up of 15 amino acids. Germline CDR1 reads SGDLS; CDR2 reads YYNGEE. Trimming pared 2 bases from V and 6 bases from J, leaving 12 bases between.

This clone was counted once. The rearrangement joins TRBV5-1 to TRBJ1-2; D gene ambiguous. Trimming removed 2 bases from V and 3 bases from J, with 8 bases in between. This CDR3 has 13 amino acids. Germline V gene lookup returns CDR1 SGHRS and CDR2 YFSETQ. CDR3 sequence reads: CASSLTGDYGYTF. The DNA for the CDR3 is TGCGCCAGCAGCTTAACTGGCGACTATGGCTACACCTTC.